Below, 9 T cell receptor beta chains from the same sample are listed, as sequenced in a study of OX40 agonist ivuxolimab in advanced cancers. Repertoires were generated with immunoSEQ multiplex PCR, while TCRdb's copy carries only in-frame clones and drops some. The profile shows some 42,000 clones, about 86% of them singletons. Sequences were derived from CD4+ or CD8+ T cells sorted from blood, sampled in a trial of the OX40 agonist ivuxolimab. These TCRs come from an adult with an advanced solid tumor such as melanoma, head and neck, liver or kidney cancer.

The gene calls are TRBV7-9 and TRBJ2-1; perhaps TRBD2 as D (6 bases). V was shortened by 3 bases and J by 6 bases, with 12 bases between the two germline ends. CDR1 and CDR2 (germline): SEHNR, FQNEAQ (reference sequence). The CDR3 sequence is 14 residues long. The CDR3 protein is CASSFRGFGNEQFF. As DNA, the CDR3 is TGTGCCAGCAGCTTCCGGGGGTTTGGCAATGAGCAGTTCTTC.

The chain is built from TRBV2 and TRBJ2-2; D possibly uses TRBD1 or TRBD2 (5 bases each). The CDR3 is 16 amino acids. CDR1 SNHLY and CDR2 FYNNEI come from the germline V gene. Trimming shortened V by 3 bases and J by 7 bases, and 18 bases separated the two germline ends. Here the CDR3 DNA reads TGTGCCAGCAGTGACAGGGCTAGCAGATGGGGCGGGGAGCTGTTTTTT. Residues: CASSDRASRWGGELFF.

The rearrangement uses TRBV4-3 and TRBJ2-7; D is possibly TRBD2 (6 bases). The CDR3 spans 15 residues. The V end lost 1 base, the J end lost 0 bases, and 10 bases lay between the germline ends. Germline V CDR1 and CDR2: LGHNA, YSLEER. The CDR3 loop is CASSQGDGSSYEQYF. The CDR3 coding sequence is TGCGCCAGCAGCCAAGGGGACGGGAGCTCCTACGAGCAGTACTTC.

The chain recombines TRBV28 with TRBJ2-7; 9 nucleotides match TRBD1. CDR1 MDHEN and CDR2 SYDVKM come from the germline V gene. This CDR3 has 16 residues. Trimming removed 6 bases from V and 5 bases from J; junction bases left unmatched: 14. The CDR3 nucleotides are TGTGCCAGCAGCCCCGGTCCGGGACAGGGAATCGACGAGCAGTACTTC. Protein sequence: CASSPGPGQGIDEQYF.

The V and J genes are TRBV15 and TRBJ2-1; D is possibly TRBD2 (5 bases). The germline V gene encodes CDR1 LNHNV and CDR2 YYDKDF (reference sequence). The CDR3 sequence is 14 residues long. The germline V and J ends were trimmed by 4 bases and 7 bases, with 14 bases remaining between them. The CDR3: CATSNGDLENEQFF. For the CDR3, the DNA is TGTGCCACCAGCAACGGGGATTTGGAAAATGAGCAGTTCTTC.

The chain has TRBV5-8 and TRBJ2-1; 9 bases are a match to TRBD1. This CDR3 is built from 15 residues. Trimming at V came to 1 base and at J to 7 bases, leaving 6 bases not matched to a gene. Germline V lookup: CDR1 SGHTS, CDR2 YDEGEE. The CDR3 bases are TGTGCCAGCAGCTTGCATCCGGGACAGGGTAATGAGCAGTTCTTC. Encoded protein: CASSLHPGQGNEQFF.

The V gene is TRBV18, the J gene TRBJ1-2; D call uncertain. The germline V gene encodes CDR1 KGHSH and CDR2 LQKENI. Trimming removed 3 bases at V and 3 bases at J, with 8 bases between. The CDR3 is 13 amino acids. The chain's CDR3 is CASSPERHYGYTF. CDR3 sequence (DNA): TGTGCCAGCTCACCGGAAAGACACTATGGCTACACCTTC. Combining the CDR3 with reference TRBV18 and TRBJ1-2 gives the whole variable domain NAGVMQNPRHLVRRRGQEARLRCSPMKGHSHVYWYRQLPEEGLKFMVYLQKENIIDESGMPKERFSAEFPKEGPSILRIQQVVRGDSAAYFCASSPERHYGYTFGSGTRLTVV.

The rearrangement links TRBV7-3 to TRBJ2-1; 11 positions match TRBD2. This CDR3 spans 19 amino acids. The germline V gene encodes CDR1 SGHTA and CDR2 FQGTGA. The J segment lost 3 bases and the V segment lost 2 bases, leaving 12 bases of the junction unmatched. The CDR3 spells CASSLGPRGGLADYNEQFF. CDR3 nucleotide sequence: TGTGCCAGCAGCTTAGGACCTCGGGGGGGACTAGCGGACTACAATGAGCAGTTCTTC.

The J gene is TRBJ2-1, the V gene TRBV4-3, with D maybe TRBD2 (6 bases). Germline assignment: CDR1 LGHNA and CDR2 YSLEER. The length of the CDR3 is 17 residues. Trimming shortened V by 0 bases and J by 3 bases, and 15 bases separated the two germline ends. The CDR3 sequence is CASSQDTRLGIYNEQFF. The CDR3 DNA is TGCGCCAGCAGCCAAGATACTCGACTAGGAATCTACAATGAGCAGTTCTTC.